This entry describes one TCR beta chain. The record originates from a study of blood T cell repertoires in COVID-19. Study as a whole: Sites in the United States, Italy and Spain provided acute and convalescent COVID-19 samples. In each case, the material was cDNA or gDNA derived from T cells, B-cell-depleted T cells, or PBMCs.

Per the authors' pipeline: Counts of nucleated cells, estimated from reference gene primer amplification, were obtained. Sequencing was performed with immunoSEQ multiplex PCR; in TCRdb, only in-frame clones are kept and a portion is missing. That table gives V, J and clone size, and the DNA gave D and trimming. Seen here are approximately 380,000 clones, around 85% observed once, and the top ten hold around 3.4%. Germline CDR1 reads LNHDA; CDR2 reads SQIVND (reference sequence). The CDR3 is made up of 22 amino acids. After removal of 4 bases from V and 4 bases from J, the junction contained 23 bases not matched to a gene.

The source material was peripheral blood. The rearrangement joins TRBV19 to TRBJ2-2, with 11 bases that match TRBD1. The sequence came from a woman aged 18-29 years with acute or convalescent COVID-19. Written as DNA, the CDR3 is TGTGCCAGTAGTAGCCTAGCCCGGGACAGGGGGTCCCCAGGGATCGGCACCGGGGAGCTGTTTTTT. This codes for CASSSLARDRGSPGIGTGELFF.